Detailed here is one TCR beta chain. Some clones are missing from TCRdb's copy, which holds only in-frame ones; the method was immunoSEQ multiplex PCR. The sample lists roughly 200,000 clones, 85% seen once, with roughly a sixth in the top ten. The data derive from a study of blood T cell repertoires in COVID-19. The overall study: PBMCs, B-cell-depleted T cells, or T cells provided the cDNA or gDNA that made up the material.

The V and J ends lost 6 bases and 3 bases respectively, with 9 bases between them. CDR3 length equals 11 residues. Germline V CDR1 and CDR2: SQVTM, ANQGSEA. Self-reported history from a screening survey and questionnaire set each donor's cohort. Source material: PBMCs or T cells enriched from blood (not recorded which). The rearrangement joins TRBV29-1 to TRBJ2-7; D not resolved. The TCR originated in a man aged 35 to 55 who had recovered from COVID-19. CDR3 sequence reads: CSVNAGYEQYF. Here the CDR3 DNA reads TGCAGCGTCAACGCAGGCTACGAGCAGTACTTC.